The 27 T cell receptor beta chains presented below share a single source sample, sequenced in a study of cytomegalovirus exposure and HLA in healthy donors. A multiplex PCR was run with 60 Vbeta primers and 13 Jbeta primers. Some clones are missing from TCRdb's copy, which holds only in-frame ones; the method was immunoSEQ multiplex PCR. The repertoire holds about 200,000 clones, with 79% as singletons. The specimen sequenced was PBMCs. The receptor source for this set is a middle-aged man in good health and CMV-seronegative.

The V and J genes are TRBV28 and TRBJ1-1; perhaps TRBD1 as D (6 bases). This CDR3 is built from 13 residues. Trimming removed 9 bases from V and 7 bases from J, with 18 bases in between. CDR1 is MDHEN, CDR2 SYDVKM, per germline. For the CDR3, the DNA is TGTGCCAGTCTACAGGGAATCCGTTTTGAAGCTTTCTTT. It yields the protein CASLQGIRFEAFF.

CDR3 nucleotide sequence: TGTGCCAGTAACCGACTAGCGGGAGGGCCCACAGATACGCAGTATTTT. Residues: CASNRLAGGPTDTQYF. V is TRBV19 and J is TRBJ2-3, with TRBD2 matching 14 bases. V was clipped by 7 bases and J by 2 bases; unmatched bases: 5. Germline V gene data show CDR1 as LNHDA and CDR2 as SQIVND (reference sequence). CDR3 length: 16 amino acids.

V is TRBV6-5 and J is TRBJ1-5, with 7 bases that match TRBD1. CDR1 is MNHEY and CDR2 is SVGAGI in the germline V gene. The CDR3 length is 14 residues. Unmatched junction bases numbered 5, after V lost 2 bases and J lost 7 bases. The CDR3 loop reads CASSYVQGIQPQHF. In nucleotides, the CDR3 is TGTGCCAGCAGTTACGTACAGGGGATCCAGCCCCAGCATTTT.

The rearrangement links TRBV7-8 to TRBJ2-2; tentatively, D is TRBD2 (6 bases). Germline-derived CDR1 and CDR2 are SGHVS and FQNEAQ. Trimming removed 5 bases from V and 2 bases from J, with 15 bases in between. The CDR3 loop spans 16 amino acids. This CDR3 reads CASSPGQLANTGELFF. The CDR3 coding sequence is TGTGCCAGCAGCCCGGGGCAACTAGCTAACACCGGGGAGCTGTTTTTT.

On this clone itself: This same CDR3 is encoded by further DNA sequences in the sample. In DNA, the CDR3 is TGTGCCAGCAGCCTCCTAGCGGGAGGGCCATACGAGCAGTACTTC. Translating it yields CASSLLAGGPYEQYF. This chain uses TRBV28 with TRBJ2-7, with 12 bases matching TRBD2. This CDR3 has 15 amino acids. Trimming took 6 bases from V and 4 from J; bases not matched to a gene: 7. Germline lookup yields CDR1 MDHEN and CDR2 SYDVKM.

This chain joins TRBV18 and TRBJ2-7, with 8 bases aligning to TRBD2. The V segment lost 0 bases and the J segment 5 bases; nucleotides outside the gene matches: 6. The CDR3 length is 15 residues. Germline lookup yields CDR1 KGHSH and CDR2 LQKENI. The CDR3 DNA reads as TGTGCCAGCTCACCACCCCCGGGAGGGTCCCACGAGCAGTACTTC. Protein: CASSPPPGGSHEQYF.

V usage is TRBV19 and J usage is TRBJ2-1; TRBD2 matches at 14 bases. CDR1 is LNHDA, CDR2 SQIVND, per germline (reference sequence). The V gene end was trimmed by 3 bases and the J gene end by 8 bases; junction bases not matched to a gene: 18. This CDR3 is 20 amino acids long. CDR3 region: CASSMSGGTSGSSLGYEQFF. The CDR3 DNA sequence: TGTGCCAGTAGTATGAGTGGAGGGACTAGCGGGAGTTCCCTAGGATATGAGCAGTTCTTC. Based on the CDR3 plus reference TRBV19 and TRBJ2-1, the full variable domain is DGGITQSPKYLFRKEGQNVTLSCEQNLNHDAMYWYRQDPGQGLRLIYYSQIVNDFQKGDIAEGYSVSREKKESFPLTVTSAQKNPTAFYLCASSMSGGTSGSSLGYEQFFGPGTRLTVL.

Written as DNA, the CDR3 is TGTGCCAGCAGCGTAGTTGGCACCACTGAAGCTTTCTTT. Its protein is CASSVVGTTEAFF. The chain joins TRBV9 to TRBJ1-1; D is uncertain. Trimming left V 0 bases short and J 4 bases short, with 7 bases between. Germline V gives CDR1 SGDLS, CDR2 YYNGEE. There are 13 residues in the CDR3.

This rearrangement joins TRBV11-2 to TRBJ2-3, with D possibly TRBD2 on 5 matching bases. This CDR3 has 14 residues. Germline CDR1 reads SGHAT; CDR2 reads FQNNGV. Trimming cost V 5 bases and J 0 bases, with 9 bases left between them. The CDR3 region has the DNA TGTGCCAGCAGCCCTACTAGTAGCACAGATACGCAGTATTTT. Its protein is CASSPTSSTDTQYF.

This chain links TRBV6-4 with TRBJ2-2; 10 bases map to TRBD1. Germline CDR1 and CDR2: MRHNA and SNTAGT. The CDR3 has 18 residues. V lost 5 bases and J lost 0; bases outside the gene matches: 9. In nucleotides, the CDR3 is TGTGCCAGCAGTCGCCGGGGACAGGGGAAGGCGAACACCGGGGAGCTGTTTTTT. It specifies CASSRRGQGKANTGELFF.

The rearrangement uses TRBV5-8 and TRBJ1-6; the D is unclear. V was trimmed by 1 base and J by 9 bases, leaving 8 bases between them. This CDR3 has 13 amino acids. The germline V gene encodes CDR1 SGHTS and CDR2 YDEGEE. The CDR3 spells CASSLLEISPLHF. The CDR3 bases are TGTGCCAGCAGCTTGTTGGAGATTTCACCCCTCCACTTT.

This rearrangement joins TRBV7-9 to TRBJ2-1; 8 bases map to TRBD2. Losses at the gene ends were 4 bases for V and 0 bases for J; bases not matched to a gene: 5. This CDR3 region has 16 residues. From germline, CDR1 is SEHNR and CDR2 FQNEAQ (reference sequence). CDR3 coding DNA: TGTGCCAGCAGCTCGTTAGCGGGGCCCTCCTACAATGAGCAGTTCTTC. It specifies CASSSLAGPSYNEQFF. The full variable domain, its missing parts supplied by reference TRBV7-9 and TRBJ2-1, is DTGVSQNPRHKITKRGQNVTFRCDPISEHNRLYWYRQTLGQGPEFLTYFQNEAQLEKSRLLSDRFSAERPKGSFSTLEIQRTEQGDSAMYLCASSSLAGPSYNEQFFGPGTRLTVL.

The V call is TRBV29-1, the J call TRBJ1-2; 11 bases agree with TRBD1. V gave up 6 bases and J gave up 6 bases; unmatched junction bases: 6. The CDR3 is 13 residues long. Germline V gives CDR1 SQVTM, CDR2 ANQGSEA. The CDR3 DNA follows: TGCAGCGTCTCCGGGACAGGGGGAAATGGCTACACCTTC. Translation gives CSVSGTGGNGYTF.

Comment on this clone: A read error may account for a junction end that differs from germline. The gene calls are TRBV10-2 and TRBJ2-1; D might be TRBD2 (6 bases). Germline CDR1 is WSHSY and CDR2 is SAAADI. The CDR3 loop spans 15 amino acids. The CDR3 DNA is TGCGCCAGCAGTGGGAGCGGACTGGAGGGGAATGAGCAGCTCTTC. It encodes CASSGSGLEGNEQLF.

The chain carries TRBV27 and TRBJ2-3; 7 bases agree with TRBD1. This CDR3 has 13 amino acids. Germline V gene sequence: CDR1 MNHEY, CDR2 SMNVEV (reference sequence). Unmatched junction bases numbered 7, after V lost 9 bases and J lost 4 bases. CDR3 nucleotides: TGTGCCAGTCGGACAGGAGGATCAGATACGCAGTATTTT. Encoded protein: CASRTGGSDTQYF.

This clone was detected once. The rearrangement uses TRBV29-1 and TRBJ2-5, with 13 positions matching TRBD2. CDR3 length: 15 residues. V lost 4 bases to trimming and J lost 4 bases; unmatched junction nucleotides: 6. The germline CDR1 and CDR2 sequences are SQVTM and ANQGSEA. For the CDR3, the DNA is TGCAGCGTTGCACGGACTAGCGGGAGTGGAGAGACCCAGTACTTC. Translating it yields CSVARTSGSGETQYF. Based on the CDR3 plus reference TRBV29-1 and TRBJ2-5, the full variable domain is SAVISQKPSRDICQRGTSLTIQCQVDSQVTMMFWYRQQPGQSLTLIATANQGSEATYESGFVIDKFPISRPNLTFSTLTVSNMSPEDSSIYLCSVARTSGSGETQYFGPGTRLLVL.

The CDR3 is CSVGSGSRKETQYF. The CDR3 nucleotides are TGCAGCGTCGGAAGCGGGAGTCGGAAAGAGACCCAGTACTTC. The rearrangement joins TRBV29-1 to TRBJ2-5, with TRBD2 identical over 8 bases. Germline V CDR1 and CDR2: SQVTM, ANQGSEA. The V segment lost 6 bases and the J segment 3 bases; nucleotides outside the gene matches: 9. The CDR3 covers 14 residues.

The chain employs TRBV27 and TRBJ2-7; possibly TRBD1 for D (6 bases). From germline, CDR1 is MNHEY and CDR2 SMNVEV (reference sequence). The CDR3 runs 16 residues. With 0 bases removed from V and 2 bases from J, the gap between germline ends came to 14 bases. The CDR3 DNA is TGTGCCAGCAGTTTATCAGGGGGAGCGGCGACCTACGAGCAGTACTTC. This codes for CASSLSGGAATYEQYF.

The chain has TRBV2 and TRBJ2-3, with 7 nucleotides matching TRBD2. Germline-derived CDR1 and CDR2 are SNHLY and FYNNEI. The CDR3 sequence is 14 residues long. Trimming removed 11 bases from V and 2 bases from J; junction bases left unmatched: 10. The CDR3, as DNA: TGTGCCGCCGGCCCGGGGGGAGTCACAGATACGCAGTATTTT. Encoded protein: CAAGPGGVTDTQYF.

The rearrangement uses TRBV5-1 and TRBJ1-5, with D maybe TRBD1 (5 bases). The CDR3 sequence is 15 residues long. V lost 0 bases and J lost 3, with 10 bases in between. The germline V gene encodes CDR1 SGHRS and CDR2 YFSETQ. Here the CDR3 reads CASSLEGVLNQPQHF. In DNA, the CDR3 is TGCGCCAGCAGCTTGGAAGGGGTGCTCAATCAGCCCCAGCATTTT.

This rearrangement joins TRBV19 to TRBJ1-2, with D tentatively TRBD1 (6 bases). The V gene's germline CDR1 is LNHDA and CDR2 SQIVND (reference sequence). The CDR3 contains 15 residues. V shed 4 bases and J shed 5 bases, with 17 bases lying between them. Here the CDR3 DNA reads TGTGCCAGTAGTACCCCTGATACAGGGCGGTATGGCTACACCTTC. It codes for CASSTPDTGRYGYTF.

V gene TRBV6-1 combines with J gene TRBJ1-3, with a tentative D call TRBD1 (5 bases). The CDR3 sequence is 16 residues long. Germline assignment: CDR1 MNHNS and CDR2 SASEGT. V dropped 2 bases and J dropped 0 bases, with 11 bases sitting between them. Here the CDR3 DNA reads TGTGCCAGCAGTGAATTTCAGGGAGGCTCTGGAAACACCATATATTTT. This gives the protein CASSEFQGGSGNTIYF.

The CDR3 DNA reads TGTGCCAGCAGTTTTGGGGGCGGAACTAATGAAAAACTGTTTTTT. Protein product: CASSFGGGTNEKLFF. The rearrangement joins TRBV28 to TRBJ1-4; D is perhaps TRBD1 (6 bases). CDR3 length: 15 amino acids. Germline V gene data show CDR1 as MDHEN and CDR2 as SYDVKM. V was trimmed by 3 bases and J by 1 base, leaving 9 bases between them.

The CDR3 reads CASRQTWGNQPQHF. The DNA of the CDR3 is TGTGCCAGCAGACAGACATGGGGCAATCAGCCCCAGCATTTT. The chain has TRBV28 and TRBJ1-5; D is uncertain. The germline CDR1 and CDR2 sequences are MDHEN and SYDVKM. The germline V and J ends were trimmed by 6 bases and 2 bases, with 11 bases remaining between them. This CDR3 has 14 residues.

V is TRBV19 and J is TRBJ2-6; TRBD1 matches at 9 bases. In germline, CDR1 is LNHDA, CDR2 SQIVND (reference sequence). Losses at the gene ends were 4 bases for V and 1 base for J; bases not matched to a gene: 5. The CDR3 spans 17 residues. CDR3 nucleotides: TGTGCCAGTAGTACCCCCGGGACAGGGTCTGGGGCCAACGTCCTGACTTTC. Protein: CASSTPGTGSGANVLTF.

This CDR3 is CASSRDVGETQYF. As DNA, the CDR3 is TGCGCCAGCAGCCGGGATGTAGGGGAGACCCAGTACTTC. The V gene is TRBV5-1, the J gene TRBJ2-5; maybe TRBD2 (5 bases). This CDR3 region has 13 residues. CDR1 is SGHRS and CDR2 is YFSETQ in the germline V gene. Trimming pared 4 bases from V and 5 bases from J, leaving 12 bases between.

This clone was seen a few times. This chain uses TRBV5-1 with TRBJ2-7, with 7 bases fitting TRBD1. Trimming removed 0 bases from V and 7 bases from J; junction bases left unmatched: 13. Germline CDR1 and CDR2: SGHRS and YFSETQ. The CDR3 consists of 16 residues. The CDR3 is CASSLADRAGVGEQYF. The CDR3 bases are TGCGCCAGCAGCTTGGCAGACAGGGCCGGCGTAGGAGAGCAGTACTTC.